This entry is about one T cell receptor (beta chain). The target antigen is unknown. The data derive from a study of shared clonotypes between healthy human individuals. Findings of the study overall: Among donors, the sharing of clonotypes was expected to be influenced by sequencing depth. Sorted-subset sequencing was shown by rarefaction to be incomplete despite large depth. Larger estimated richness was generally seen in naive subsets than in memory subsets.

Between the trimmed V and J ends, which lost 2 bases and 7 bases, there was a span of 14 bases. CDR1 GTSNPN and CDR2 SVGIG come from the germline V gene (reference sequence). The CDR3 is 13 residues long. When replicate PCRs were run on sorted subsets, they used 200 ng DNA, about 30,000 T cell genomes. This table comes from immunoSEQ multiplex PCR, and its TCRdb copy is limited to in-frame clones, with some not included. The sample lists around 700,000 clones; under 95% were seen once. Naive CD8 cells lacked CD45RO and underwent positive selection for CCR7, leaving out terminally differentiated effector memory CD45RA+ cells.

Sequences were obtained from naive CD8+ T cells sorted from blood. The TCR originated in a man aged 25 to 40 in good health. The chain carries TRBV30 and TRBJ2-5, with D tentatively TRBD1 or TRBD2 (5 bases each). The CDR3 is CAWSPSSGGTQYF. CDR3 coding DNA: TGTGCCTGGAGTCCGTCGAGTGGGGGGACCCAGTACTTC. The variable domain in full, completed from reference TRBV30 and TRBJ2-5, reads SQTIHQWPATLVQPVGSPLSLECTVEGTSNPNLYWYRQAAGRGLQLLFYSVGIGQISSEVPQNLSASRPQDRQFILSSKKLLLSDSGFYLCAWSPSSGGTQYFGPGTRLLVL.